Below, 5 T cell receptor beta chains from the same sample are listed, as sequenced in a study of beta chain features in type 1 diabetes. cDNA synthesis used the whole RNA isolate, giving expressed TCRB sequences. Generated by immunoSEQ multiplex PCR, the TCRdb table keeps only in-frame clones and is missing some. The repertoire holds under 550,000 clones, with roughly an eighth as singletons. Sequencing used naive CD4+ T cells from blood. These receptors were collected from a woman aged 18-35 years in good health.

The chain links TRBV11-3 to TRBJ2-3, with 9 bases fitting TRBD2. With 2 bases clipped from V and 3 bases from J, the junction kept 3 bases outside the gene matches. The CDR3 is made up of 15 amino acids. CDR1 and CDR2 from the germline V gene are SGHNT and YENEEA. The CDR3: CASSLHAGGTDTQYF. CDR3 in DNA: TGTGCCAGCAGCTTACACGCGGGAGGGACAGATACGCAGTATTTT.

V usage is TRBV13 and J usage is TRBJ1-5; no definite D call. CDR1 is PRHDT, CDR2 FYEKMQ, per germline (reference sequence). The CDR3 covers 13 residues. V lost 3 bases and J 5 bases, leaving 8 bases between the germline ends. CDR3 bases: TGTGCCAGCAGCTTTGGGAGGGATCAGCCCCAGCATTTT. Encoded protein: CASSFGRDQPQHF.

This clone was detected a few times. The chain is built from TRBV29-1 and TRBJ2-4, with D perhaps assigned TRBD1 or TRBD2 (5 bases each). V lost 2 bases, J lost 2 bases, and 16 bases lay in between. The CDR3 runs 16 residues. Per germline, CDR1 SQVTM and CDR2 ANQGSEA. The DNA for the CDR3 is TGCAGCGTTGAACTACGAGGGGATGGTACCAAAAACATTCAGTACTTC. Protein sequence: CSVELRGDGTKNIQYF. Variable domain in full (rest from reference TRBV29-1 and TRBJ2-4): SAVISQKPSRDICQRGTSLTIQCQVDSQVTMMFWYRQQPGQSLTLIATANQGSEATYESGFVIDKFPISRPNLTFSTLTVSNMSPEDSSIYLCSVELRGDGTKNIQYFGAGTRLSVL.

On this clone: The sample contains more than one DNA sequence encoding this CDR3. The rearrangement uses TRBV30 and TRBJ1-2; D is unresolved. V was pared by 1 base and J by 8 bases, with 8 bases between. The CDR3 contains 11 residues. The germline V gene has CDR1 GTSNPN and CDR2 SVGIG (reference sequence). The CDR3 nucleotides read TGTGCCTGGAGTGGTGGGTGGGGCTACACCTTC. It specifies CAWSGGWGYTF.

CDR3 in DNA: TGCAGCGTTGATCCGGGTCCAGATACGCAGTATTTT. It yields the protein CSVDPGPDTQYF. This chain connects TRBV29-1 to TRBJ2-3; D gene unclear. The CDR3 covers 12 residues. V lost 3 bases to trimming and J lost 4 bases, with 8 bases between them. The germline V gene has CDR1 SQVTM and CDR2 ANQGSEA.